This T cell receptor beta chain was identified during a study of cytomegalovirus exposure and HLA in healthy donors. Points from the study as a whole: As was reported, the classifier diagnosed cytomegalovirus status with high specificity and sensitivity. Previously analyzed data showed that most TCR beta V segments were productive at a frequency of about 87% or about 30%.

For this clone: Antigen unknown.

This PCR relied on a set of 60 Vbeta primers and 13 Jbeta primers. Using immunoSEQ multiplex PCR, the repertoire was profiled, and TCRdb retains in-frame clones only, with some absent. The sample holds 150,000 to 200,000 clones, just over 75% seen once. The sample was PBMCs. The origin of this receptor is a woman in her thirties in good health and CMV-seropositive.

CDR3 protein: CASSEIRRGAGNEKLFF. CDR3 sequence (DNA): TGTGCCAGCAGTGAAATTCGTCGGGGGGCTGGTAATGAAAAACTGTTTTTT. The V call is TRBV6-1, the J call TRBJ1-4; D is perhaps TRBD1 (6 bases). CDR1 is MNHNS, CDR2 SASEGT, per germline. This CDR3 has 17 residues. V was cut by 2 bases and J by 4 bases, with 17 bases left in between.